This T cell receptor (beta chain) was observed in a study of blood T cells in healthy people across ages (dated by TCRdb to the mid-2010s). With regard to the full study: In model experiments, template switching captured about one uniquely barcoded TCR beta cDNA molecule for every two T cells. Age-related changes in TCR beta repertoire diversity were measured in the study by deep sequencing normalized with unique cDNA molecular identifiers. Donors were grouped into four age groups: young (average about 15 years), middle-aged (less than 40), aged (around 62) and long-lived (just over 80). To avoid experimental bias, donors of different ages were randomly spread across the sequencing lanes. Two additional independent replicas of 1 million unique cDNA reads from the same blood draw were analyzed for two donors (one aged 18 to 29 and one aged 80 or older). Here is what the overall study found, with its caveats: Because profiling used bulk unsorted PBMCs, naive and antigen-experienced compartments could not be compared conclusively. Estimates of total diversity based on one million sequenced T cells were regarded as lower bounds and as underestimates. A strong correlation was found between observed TCR beta diversity and the percentage of naive T cells measured by flow cytometry. Donor CMV infection status was unknown, potentially confounding age-related changes in expanded clonotypes. Observed TCR beta diversity per million T cells fell roughly linearly with age, and a significant reduction was already apparent by age around 40. Compared with the aged group, more naive CD4+ T cells, fewer expanded clones and increased TCR diversity were shown by the long-lived group, suggesting age selection.

Via the germline V gene (reference sequence), CDR1 is DFQATT and CDR2 SNEGSKA. The CDR3 spans 15 residues, from the cysteine through the phenylalanine. The kept DNA is CDR3 alone, 45 bases in frame from the first base. V loses 0 bases, J loses 5 bases, and the germline ends lie 16 bases apart. Libraries were made using 5' RACE. TCRdb shows the sequencer as Illumina HiSeq 2500. A second roughly 6 to 11 cycle PCR used a sample-barcoded 5' primer and a J-beta primer mix. Each TCR beta cDNA molecule received a unique molecular identifier from a template-switch 5' adaptor carrying 12 random nucleotides. Each sample yielded at least 3 million CDR3-containing paired-end reads. First-strand cDNA was synthesized from all RNA with the Mint cDNA synthesis kit, primed by a TRBC-specific oligonucleotide. Following uracil-DNA glycosylase treatment, a first 18-cycle PCR with universal primers M1SS and BC2_uni_R was performed on all cDNA. The original pipeline was this. For normalization, 1 million high-quality reads, each with a distinct molecular identifier, were randomly selected from each sample. Reads sharing molecular identifiers were discarded rather than binned into consensus sequences. MiTCR, set to a Q25 quality threshold and the strictest error-elimination algorithm, was used for CDR3 identification, clonotype clustering and error correction. A nonparametric unseen species model with Euler transformation was used to estimate a lower bound on total TCR beta diversity. TCRdb trimmed public reads at Q25 via fastp, called clones via MiXCR and kept in-frame beta chains. CDR3 protein sequences are deduplicated, and each keeps its most common genes and DNA. The authors' filters were not applied to this entry. For this sample the table gives around 780,000 distinct CDR3 sequences, of which 56% were detected only once. Approximately 24% of the sample goes to the ten largest clones.

Systemically healthy Caucasian individuals from Russia, 39 in total and aged roughly 6 to 100 years, were included as donors. Each donor gave about 9.7 milliliters of peripheral blood, drawn into EDTA-treated Vacutainer tubes. Ficoll-Paque density-gradient centrifugation was used to isolate PBMCs, with at least 7 million per sample. Trizol reagent was used to extract total RNA from PBMCs, with at least 6 micrograms per sample. Naive CD45RAhigh/CD27high T cell percentages were measured by flow cytometry on a PBMC aliquot from every donor. This clonotype was seen a handful of times. Its antigen is still unknown. Base qualities are missing; no much larger clone stands one base away.

This TCR derives from a man in his forties in good health. The chain is assembled from TRBV20-1 and TRBJ2-5, with a tentative D gene TRBD2 over 7 matching bases. The sequencing input was blood. The CDR3 protein: CSARDTGGSGETQYF. The DNA sequence reads TGCAGTGCTAGAGATACGGGGGGCAGCGGGGAGACCCAGTACTTC.